The T cell receptor beta chain under discussion was sequenced for a study of T cell repertoires in cytomegalovirus infection. Study background: Matching HLA type, along with CMV infection, was indicated by public TCR beta signatures.

To note about this clonotype: Its antigen is as yet unknown.

Study-wide results and caveats: Summed frequency of public TCR beta families distinguished CMV carriers with the relevant HLA.

The V end lost 1 base, the J end lost 4 bases, and 16 bases lay between the germline ends. The CDR3 contains 16 residues. In germline, CDR1 is SGHVS, CDR2 FNYEAQ. One entry per CDR3 protein results from TCRdb running MiXCR on the reads. Of approximately 390,000 distinct CDR3 sequences listed, about 35% are singletons. The gene calls are TRBV7-6 and TRBJ2-5; possibly TRBD1 for D (6 bases). The source is a human donor in good health (CMV status not recorded). Some clones in this sample may be carry-over from other donors' samples. The source material was cultured PBMCs, sampled from culture after CMV antigen stimulation. The CDR3 coding sequence is TGTGCCAGCAGCTTAGTAACAGCACTAGGGGGAGAGACCCAGTACTTC. Translated, it gives CASSLVTALGGETQYF.